A single sample gave rise to the 4 T cell receptor beta chains below, sequenced in a study of cytomegalovirus exposure and HLA in healthy donors (TCRdb year 2017). Receptors were amplified or captured by the immunoSEQ multiplex PCR assay. A mixture of 60 forward primers for TCR Vbeta segments and 13 reverse primers for TCR Jbeta segments was used in the multiplex PCR. TCRdb retrieved this table from immuneACCESS and kept in-frame rearrangements only. Not all clones are present; in checked studies, unresolved V genes account for under half, and no reason is known for the remainder. The sample has under 150,000 clones on record, roughly 69% of them singletons. Together, the top ten hold about 3% of the sample. Input material: PBMCs. These receptors originate from a human donor in good health.

This chain connects TRBV6-5 to TRBJ1-4; TRBD1 might be the D (5 bases). Germline CDR1 reads MNHEY; CDR2 reads SVGAGI. With 6 bases removed from V and 7 bases from J, the gap between germline ends came to 6 bases. The CDR3 is 11 residues long. The CDR3 DNA reads TGTGCCAGCAGGGGGCCTGAAAAACTGTTTTTT. It encodes CASRGPEKLFF.

The chain carries TRBV10-3 and TRBJ2-1; 10 nucleotides agree with TRBD2. CDR3 length equals 15 residues. The junction had 5 bases not matched to a gene; V was cut back by 5 bases and J by 4 bases. The germline gives CDR1 ENHRY, CDR2 SYGVKD. CDR3 sequence: CAISPSGSRYNEQFF. CDR3 DNA sequence: TGTGCCATCAGTCCTAGCGGGAGCCGATACAATGAGCAGTTCTTC.

The rearrangement links TRBV6-1 to TRBJ2-5; 9 bases line up with TRBD2. Unmatched junction bases numbered 15, after V lost 3 bases and J lost 4 bases. Germline V gives CDR1 MNHNS, CDR2 SASEGT. This CDR3 spans 18 amino acids. In DNA form, the CDR3 reads TGTGCCAGCAGTGACTTGTTGGGGACAGCGGGAGGCGTAGAGACCCAGTACTTC. It codes for CASSDLLGTAGGVETQYF.

The rearrangement links TRBV7-2 to TRBJ1-3; TRBD1 agrees at 8 bases. The CDR3 spans 14 residues. Germline-derived CDR1 and CDR2 are SGHTA and FQGNSA. V lost 5 bases and J lost 6; bases outside the gene matches: 6. The CDR3 sequence: CASSPRTGLNTIYF. CDR3 coding DNA: TGTGCCAGCAGCCCCCGGACAGGGCTAAACACCATATATTTT.